This TCR beta chain comes out of a study of T cells in Graves' hyperthyroidism and ophthalmopathy. The CDR3 totals 14 residues. Germline V lookup: CDR1 SGHAT, CDR2 FQNNGV. Trimming took 3 bases from V and 4 from J, leaving 9 bases between them. Fresh 10 ml peripheral blood yielded PBMCs. The investigators amplified TCR beta CDR3 regions from RNA transcripts. Primed by the HTBI set, a first-round RT-PCR was run on the TCR CDR3. TCRdb fed the multiplex PCR reads into MiXCR, producing one record per CDR3 protein. The table includes under 400,000 distinct CDR3 sequences, 25% detected once. Specimen: blood. The rearrangement links TRBV11-2 to TRBJ2-2, with D possibly matching TRBD2 (6 bases). The TCR sequence derives from a man in his fifties with Graves' hyperthyroidism. CDR3 amino acids: CASSFLASTGELFF. The CDR3 region has the DNA TGTGCCAGCAGCTTTCTAGCGTCCACCGGGGAGCTGTTTTTT.